The clone carrying this T cell receptor beta chain is deemed medium-sized (0.01 to 0.1%). This record belongs to a study of tumor-infiltrating lymphocytes in oesophageal squamous cell carcinoma. This CDR3 contains 15 residues. Per germline, CDR1 SNHLY and CDR2 FYNNEI. Trimming pared 4 bases from V and 0 bases from J, leaving 11 bases between. TCRdb used MiXCR to reprocess the PCR reads, holding one entry per CDR3 protein. The table lists roughly 20,000 distinct CDR3 sequences, about 50% of them singletons. The chain employs TRBV2 and TRBJ2-3; TRBD2 is a possible D gene (5 bases). The sequence was collected from a male donor with esophageal squamous cell carcinoma. Sequences were obtained from esophageal tumor tissue. CDR3 nucleotide sequence: TGTGCCAGCAGTGGAGCGGAGAGGAGCACAGATACGCAGTATTTT. As protein: CASSGAERSTDTQYF.